Listed below are T cell receptor beta chains from one sample, sequenced in a study of graft-versus-host responses after intestinal transplantation. Clones were sequenced by immunoSEQ multiplex PCR, and TCRdb holds only the in-frame ones, with some missing. The sample consists of 21,000 or so clones, 75% to 90% of them appearing once. The sequencing here drew on PBMCs, taken roughly 64 days after intestinal transplantation. The receptors stem from a human patient who received an intestinal transplant, so some T cells may come from the graft donor. The CDR3 runs from the conserved cysteine through the conserved F or W. The D gene is left open where the match is weak. Expanded clones get a size class; other rows say once, few or many, or leave the size out.

v_call: TRBV11-3
d_call: TRBD1
j_call: TRBJ2-4
clone_size: -
cdr3_aa: CASSTRTGRDIQYF
cdr3_nt: TGTGCCAGCAGCACCAGGACAGGGCGGGACATTCAGTACTTC

v_call: TRBV18
d_call: -
j_call: TRBJ2-7
clone_size: -
cdr3_aa: CASSPSRSDEQYF
cdr3_nt: TGTGCCAGCTCACCAAGCAGGAGCGACGAGCAGTACTTC

v_call: TRBV7-8
d_call: TRBD1
j_call: TRBJ1-5
clone_size: -
cdr3_aa: CASSLGQSYSNQPQHF
cdr3_nt: TGTGCCAGCAGCCTGGGACAGAGCTATAGCAATCAGCCCCAGCATTTT

v_call: TRBV4-2
d_call: -
j_call: TRBJ1-5
clone_size: -
cdr3_aa: CASSQEGSNQPQHF
cdr3_nt: TGTGCCAGCAGCCAAGAAGGGAGCAATCAGCCCCAGCATTTT

v_call: TRBV27
d_call: -
j_call: TRBJ2-1
clone_size: -
cdr3_aa: CASSFDSWGGYYNEQFF
cdr3_nt: TGTGCCAGCAGTTTTGATTCGTGGGGGGGCTATTACAATGAGCAGTTCTTC

v_call: TRBV18
d_call: -
j_call: TRBJ2-3
clone_size: once
cdr3_aa: CASSHGDTQYF
cdr3_nt: TGTGCCAGCTCCCATGGAGATACGCAGTATTTT

v_call: TRBV4-3
d_call: -
j_call: TRBJ1-3
clone_size: -
cdr3_aa: CASSQDTGLGNTIYF
cdr3_nt: TGCGCCAGCAGCCAAGATACGGGGTTGGGAAACACCATATATTTT

v_call: TRBV11-2
d_call: TRBD2
j_call: TRBJ2-1
clone_size: -
cdr3_aa: CASSPWGAGGVNEQFF
cdr3_nt: TGTGCCAGCAGCCCGTGGGGAGCGGGGGGGGTCAATGAGCAGTTCTTC

v_call: TRBV5-4
d_call: TRBD1
j_call: TRBJ2-7
clone_size: -
cdr3_aa: CASSAGQGMREQYF
cdr3_nt: TGTGCCAGCAGCGCGGGACAGGGGATGCGCGAGCAGTACTTC

v_call: TRBV12-5
d_call: -
j_call: TRBJ1-1
clone_size: -
cdr3_aa: CASGSSGAQNTEAFF
cdr3_nt: TGTGCTAGTGGTTCATCGGGGGCACAGAACACTGAAGCTTTCTTT

v_call: TRBV30
d_call: TRBD1
j_call: TRBJ2-7
clone_size: -
cdr3_aa: CAWNPGQGYEQYF
cdr3_nt: TGTGCCTGGAACCCGGGACAGGGCTACGAGCAGTACTTC

v_call: TRBV7-2
d_call: -
j_call: TRBJ2-2
clone_size: -
cdr3_aa: CASSLMWTNPPNTGELFF
cdr3_nt: TGTGCCAGCAGCCTCATGTGGACAAATCCTCCGAACACCGGGGAGCTGTTTTTT

v_call: TRBV7-9
d_call: -
j_call: TRBJ2-7
clone_size: -
cdr3_aa: CASSPRTDYPYVIDF
cdr3_nt: TGTGCCAGCAGCCCCCGGACGGATTATCCCTACGTCATTGACTTC

v_call: TRBV10-1
d_call: -
j_call: TRBJ2-3
clone_size: -
cdr3_aa: CASRSSNRAGDTQYF
cdr3_nt: TGCGCCAGCCGCTCGTCGAACAGGGCGGGTGATACGCAGTATTTT

v_call: TRBV5-1
d_call: TRBD1
j_call: TRBJ2-7
clone_size: -
cdr3_aa: CASSLELSGQGLHEQYF
cdr3_nt: TGCGCCAGCAGCTTGGAACTCTCGGGACAGGGTCTCCACGAGCAGTACTTC

v_call: TRBV5-5
d_call: -
j_call: TRBJ1-5
clone_size: -
cdr3_aa: CASSFPGDQPQHF
cdr3_nt: TGTGCCAGCAGCTTCCCAGGGGATCAGCCCCAGCATTTT

v_call: TRBV9
d_call: -
j_call: TRBJ1-1
clone_size: -
cdr3_aa: CASSVPDTDTEAFF
cdr3_nt: TGTGCCAGCAGCGTACCGGACACCGACACTGAAGCTTTCTTT

v_call: TRBV5-8
d_call: -
j_call: TRBJ1-2
clone_size: -
cdr3_aa: CASSRGTSPEYYGYTF
cdr3_nt: TGTGCCAGCAGCAGGGGGACATCCCCTGAATACTATGGCTACACCTTC

v_call: TRBV9
d_call: TRBD2
j_call: TRBJ2-1
clone_size: -
cdr3_aa: CASSAELAGRYNEQFF
cdr3_nt: TGTGCCAGCAGCGCAGAACTAGCGGGGAGATACAATGAGCAGTTCTTC

v_call: TRBV4-3
d_call: -
j_call: TRBJ2-1
clone_size: -
cdr3_aa: CASSQSGDNEQFF
cdr3_nt: TGCGCCAGCTCCCAAAGCGGTGACAATGAGCAGTTCTTC

v_call: TRBV4-3
d_call: -
j_call: TRBJ1-1
clone_size: -
cdr3_aa: CASSQDWGANTEAFF
cdr3_nt: TGCGCCAGCAGCCAAGATTGGGGCGCGAACACTGAAGCTTTCTTT

v_call: TRBV20-1
d_call: -
j_call: TRBJ1-1
clone_size: -
cdr3_aa: CSAPENTEAFF
cdr3_nt: TGCAGTGCTCCAGAGAACACTGAAGCTTTCTTT

v_call: TRBV7-2
d_call: -
j_call: TRBJ2-6
clone_size: -
cdr3_aa: CASSLWGHLPYSGANVLTF
cdr3_nt: TGTGCCAGCAGCCTCTGGGGGCACCTTCCCTACTCTGGGGCCAACGTCCTGACTTTC

v_call: TRBV21-1
d_call: -
j_call: TRBJ1-2
clone_size: -
cdr3_aa: CASKRTSAPELYGYTF
cdr3_nt: TGTGCCAGCAAGAGAACGTCAGCGCCCGAGCTCTATGGCTACACCTTC

v_call: TRBV7-9
d_call: -
j_call: TRBJ2-6
clone_size: -
cdr3_aa: CASSLESASGANVLTF
cdr3_nt: TGTGCCAGCAGCTTAGAATCAGCCAGTGGGGCCAACGTCCTGACTTTC

v_call: TRBV10-2
d_call: TRBD2
j_call: TRBJ2-4
clone_size: -
cdr3_aa: CASRLDSGTSDKNIQYF
cdr3_nt: TGCGCCAGCAGACTCGACTCCGGGACTAGCGACAAAAACATTCAGTACTTC

v_call: TRBV4-3
d_call: TRBD2
j_call: TRBJ2-7
clone_size: -
cdr3_aa: CASSQAWGVNSGVYYEQYF
cdr3_nt: TGCGCCAGCAGCCAAGCGTGGGGTGTAAATAGCGGGGTTTACTACGAGCAGTACTTC

v_call: TRBV4-3
d_call: -
j_call: TRBJ1-6
clone_size: once
cdr3_aa: CASSQELPSQNSPLHF
cdr3_nt: TGCGCCAGCAGCCAAGAACTCCCCAGTCAAAATTCACCCCTCCACTTT

v_call: TRBV4-3
d_call: TRBD1
j_call: TRBJ1-2
clone_size: -
cdr3_aa: CASSRAGTGNYGYTF
cdr3_nt: TGCGCCAGCAGCCGAGCCGGGACAGGGAACTATGGCTACACCTTC

v_call: TRBV19
d_call: -
j_call: TRBJ2-1
clone_size: -
cdr3_aa: CASSLGLYNEQFF
cdr3_nt: TGTGCCAGTAGTTTGGGACTCTACAATGAGCAGTTCTTC

v_call: TRBV4-3
d_call: -
j_call: TRBJ1-3
clone_size: -
cdr3_aa: CASSQGSGTGNTIYF
cdr3_nt: TGCGCCAGCAGCCAAGGGTCCGGGACTGGAAACACCATATATTTT

v_call: TRBV27
d_call: TRBD2
j_call: TRBJ2-1
clone_size: -
cdr3_aa: CASRFRTSGVNEQFF
cdr3_nt: TGTGCCAGCAGATTCCGGACTAGCGGGGTGAATGAGCAGTTCTTC

v_call: TRBV5-6
d_call: -
j_call: TRBJ2-7
clone_size: once
cdr3_aa: CASSLRQRVYEQYF
cdr3_nt: TGTGCCAGCAGCTTGAGACAACGAGTTTACGAGCAGTACTTC

v_call: TRBV4-3
d_call: -
j_call: TRBJ1-1
clone_size: once
cdr3_aa: CASSQDMGSYNTEAFF
cdr3_nt: TGCGCCAGCAGCCAAGATATGGGCAGTTACAACACTGAAGCTTTCTTT

v_call: TRBV2
d_call: -
j_call: TRBJ1-2
clone_size: -
cdr3_aa: CASSEETVTYYDYTF
cdr3_nt: TGTGCCAGCAGTGAAGAGACTGTCACCTATTACGACTACACCTTC

v_call: TRBV19
d_call: -
j_call: TRBJ1-3
clone_size: -
cdr3_aa: CASSDRFSGNTIYF
cdr3_nt: TGTGCCAGTAGTGACAGATTCTCTGGAAACACCATATATTTT

v_call: TRBV6-4
d_call: TRBD1
j_call: TRBJ2-2
clone_size: few
cdr3_aa: CASSDSTGAGELFF
cdr3_nt: TGTGCCAGCAGTGACTCGACAGGGGCCGGGGAGCTGTTTTTT

v_call: TRBV11-3
d_call: -
j_call: TRBJ1-2
clone_size: -
cdr3_aa: CASSQTNRGPGYTF
cdr3_nt: TGTGCCAGCAGCCAAACCAACCGGGGCCCAGGCTACACCTTC

v_call: TRBV28
d_call: -
j_call: TRBJ2-1
clone_size: -
cdr3_aa: CASSSRRGPYNEQFF
cdr3_nt: TGTGCCAGCAGTTCCAGGCGGGGCCCCTACAATGAGCAGTTCTTC

v_call: TRBV5-4
d_call: -
j_call: TRBJ1-2
clone_size: few
cdr3_aa: CASSLAGNGYTF
cdr3_nt: TGTGCCAGCAGCTTGGCCGGTAATGGCTACACCTTC

v_call: TRBV27
d_call: -
j_call: TRBJ1-1
clone_size: -
cdr3_aa: CASSWGLNTEAFF
cdr3_nt: TGTGCCAGCAGTTGGGGGCTGAACACTGAAGCTTTCTTT

v_call: TRBV11-2
d_call: -
j_call: TRBJ2-4
clone_size: -
cdr3_aa: CASSWDGPLNIQYF
cdr3_nt: TGTGCCAGCAGCTGGGACGGACCCTTAAACATTCAGTACTTC

v_call: TRBV19
d_call: -
j_call: TRBJ1-1
clone_size: once
cdr3_aa: CASRRQAETEAFF
cdr3_nt: TGTGCCAGTAGAAGACAGGCGGAGACTGAAGCTTTCTTT

v_call: TRBV7-9
d_call: -
j_call: TRBJ1-2
clone_size: -
cdr3_aa: CASSPGDEWVGYNYDYTF
cdr3_nt: TGTGCCAGCAGCCCAGGAGATGAGTGGGTTGGGTATAACTATGACTACACCTTC

v_call: TRBV7-9
d_call: -
j_call: TRBJ2-7
clone_size: -
cdr3_aa: CASSFAERAYEQYF
cdr3_nt: TGTGCCAGCAGCTTCGCGGAGAGAGCCTACGAGCAGTACTTC

v_call: TRBV11-1
d_call: -
j_call: TRBJ2-1
clone_size: once
cdr3_aa: CASSLAGGEQFF
cdr3_nt: TGTGCCAGCAGCTTAGCGGGGGGTGAGCAGTTCTTC

v_call: TRBV5-1
d_call: -
j_call: TRBJ2-7
clone_size: -
cdr3_aa: CASSVENEQYF
cdr3_nt: TGCGCCTCGAGCGTGGAGAACGAGCAGTACTTC

v_call: TRBV29-1
d_call: TRBD1
j_call: TRBJ2-2
clone_size: few
cdr3_aa: CSVEGGTGGTGELFF
cdr3_nt: TGCAGCGTTGAAGGGGGGACAGGGGGCACCGGGGAGCTGTTTTTT

v_call: TRBV10-1
d_call: TRBD1
j_call: TRBJ1-2
clone_size: -
cdr3_aa: CASATDRVGGYTF
cdr3_nt: TGCGCCAGCGCTACGGACAGGGTGGGTGGCTACACCTTC

v_call: TRBV23-1
d_call: TRBD2
j_call: TRBJ2-3
clone_size: once
cdr3_aa: CASSQTSGGLDKSTDTQYF
cdr3_nt: TGCGCCAGCAGTCAGACTAGCGGGGGCCTCGACAAAAGCACAGATACGCAGTATTTT

v_call: TRBV5-6
d_call: -
j_call: TRBJ2-7
clone_size: -
cdr3_aa: CASSSGTEYYEQYF
cdr3_nt: TGTGCCAGCAGCTCCGGGACGGAGTACTACGAGCAGTACTTC

v_call: TRBV29-1
d_call: -
j_call: TRBJ2-3
clone_size: -
cdr3_aa: CSVGDEWDRTDTQYF
cdr3_nt: TGCAGCGTTGGAGACGAGTGGGATCGCACAGATACGCAGTATTTT

v_call: TRBV10-3
d_call: -
j_call: TRBJ1-6
clone_size: once
cdr3_aa: CAISESWGVTYNSPLHF
cdr3_nt: TGTGCCATCAGTGAGTCTTGGGGGGTGACCTATAATTCACCCCTCCACTTT